This T cell receptor (beta chain) was observed in a study of blood T cell repertoires in COVID-19. Study as a whole: Italy, Spain and the United States were the sources of the convalescent and acute COVID-19 samples. The analysed material was cDNA or gDNA that came from T cells, B-cell-depleted T cells, or PBMCs.

This CDR3 has 14 residues. Between the trimmed V and J ends, which lost 6 bases and 5 bases, there was a span of 13 bases. In germline, CDR1 is MNHEY, CDR2 SVGEGT. Original analysis: Amplification of reference gene primers was used by the study to estimate nucleated cell counts. TCRdb's table, derived via immunoSEQ multiplex PCR, lists solely in-frame clones and lacks some. The DNA was the basis for D and trimming; V, J and clone size are from that table. Here the sample spans roughly 46,000 clones, 70% to 90% being singletons. The clonotype comes from a human donor in a cohort sampled during active COVID-19. The donor label of this sample is uncertain. Input material: peripheral blood. The chain links TRBV6-2 or TRBV6-3 to TRBJ2-2; D not certain. This chain's CDR3 is CASSLSEATGELFF. Here the CDR3 DNA reads TGTGCCAGCAGCCTGAGTGAGGCTACCGGGGAGCTGTTTTTT.